Listed here are 24 T cell receptor beta chains from one sample, sequenced in a study of PD-L1 blockade in urothelial cancer. Sample time point: pretreatment peripheral blood. Libraries were prepared by immunoSEQ multiplex PCR; TCRdb keeps only in-frame clonotypes and omits some of them. The data show about 87,000 clones, around 83% seen once. Sequences were derived from PBMCs, sampled around atezolizumab (anti-PD-L1) treatment. These receptors were taken from a man aged 55 to 69 with urothelial cancer.

The CDR3 sequence is CASSEVAGAREQYF. The CDR3, as DNA: TGTGCCAGCAGTGAAGTAGCGGGGGCAAGGGAGCAGTACTTC. V is TRBV6-5 and J is TRBJ2-7; TRBD2 matches at 9 bases. The ends lost 5 bases at V and 7 bases at J; junction bases unmatched: 9. Germline-derived CDR1 and CDR2 are MNHEY and SVGAGI. The CDR3 consists of 14 residues.

The chain uses TRBV5-4 and TRBJ1-3; 9 nucleotides match TRBD1. Germline lookup yields CDR1 SGHNT and CDR2 YYREEE (reference sequence). The CDR3 covers 16 residues. The V and J ends lost 4 bases and 0 bases, in that order; junction bases with no gene match: 5. In DNA form, the CDR3 reads TGTGCCAGCAGCACCCGACAGGGGGGCTCTGGAAACACCATATATTTT. Amino acids: CASSTRQGGSGNTIYF.

The chain is built from TRBV6-5 and TRBJ1-1, with 7 bases that match TRBD1. Germline assignment: CDR1 MNHEY and CDR2 SVGAGI. The V gene end was trimmed by 5 bases and the J gene end by 1 base; junction bases not matched to a gene: 4. The CDR3 extends over 14 amino acids. For the CDR3, the DNA is TGTGCCAGCAGTCGACAGGGTTGGAACACTGAAGCTTTCTTT. The encoded protein is CASSRQGWNTEAFF.

The chain carries TRBV27 and TRBJ2-2; D not certain. There are 13 residues in the CDR3. Trimming removed 5 bases from V and 3 bases from J, with 7 bases in between. Germline V gene data show CDR1 as MNHEY and CDR2 as SMNVEV (reference sequence). This CDR3 is CASSARDTGELFF. CDR3 DNA sequence: TGTGCCAGCAGTGCCCGGGACACCGGGGAGCTGTTTTTT.

The chain has TRBV28 and TRBJ2-7; 7 bases fit TRBD1. The CDR3 covers 15 residues. The V gene end was trimmed by 5 bases and the J gene end by 0 bases; junction bases not matched to a gene: 7. In germline, CDR1 is MDHEN, CDR2 SYDVKM. This CDR3 is CASSRDSTSSYEQYF. The CDR3 region has the DNA TGTGCCAGCAGTAGGGACAGTACCAGCTCCTACGAGCAGTACTTC.

The chain has TRBV10-3 and TRBJ1-5; 7 bases are a match to TRBD1. This CDR3 spans 15 amino acids. The V and J ends lost 10 bases and 9 bases, in that order; junction bases with no gene match: 18. The germline V gene has CDR1 ENHRY and CDR2 SYGVKD. Here the CDR3 DNA reads TGTGCCACCGCGGGGTTAAGGGGGCGGGAAGGGCCCCAGCATTTT. Translated, it gives CATAGLRGREGPQHF.

This chain joins TRBV10-2 and TRBJ2-5; D not resolved. The CDR3 loop spans 12 amino acids. V was cut by 8 bases and J by 5 bases, with 12 bases left in between. Germline V gives CDR1 WSHSY, CDR2 SAAADI. The CDR3 coding sequence is TGCGCCAGCGGTCCGGTCCTGGAGACCCAGTACTTC. The encoded protein is CASGPVLETQYF.

The V and J genes are TRBV28 and TRBJ2-3; D perhaps matches TRBD1 (5 bases). Germline assignment: CDR1 MDHEN and CDR2 SYDVKM. Trimming removed 6 bases from V and 6 bases from J, with 10 bases in between. This CDR3 spans 12 amino acids. CDR3 DNA sequence: TGTGCCAGCAGCGGCAGGGTGGATACGCAGTATTTT. This codes for CASSGRVDTQYF. The entire variable domain, with the rest obtained from reference TRBV28 and TRBJ2-3, is as follows: DVKVTQSSRYLVKRTGEKVFLECVQDMDHENMFWYRQDPGLGLRLIYFSYDVKMKEKGDIPEGYSVSREKKERFSLILESASTNQTSMYLCASSGRVDTQYFGPGTRLTVL.

The chain combines TRBV5-1 with TRBJ2-2; TRBD2 matches 15 bases. The CDR3 contains 19 residues. The germline V gene encodes CDR1 SGHRS and CDR2 YFSETQ. V was clipped by 0 bases and J by 6 bases; unmatched bases: 9. The CDR3 region is CASSLGTSGGAVGSGELFF. The CDR3 coding sequence is TGCGCCAGCAGCTTGGGGACTAGCGGGGGGGCCGTTGGCTCCGGGGAGCTGTTTTTT.

The gene calls are TRBV7-8 and TRBJ2-4; D is possibly TRBD1 (6 bases). Germline loops: CDR1 SGHVS, CDR2 FQNEAQ. The ends were cut back, 1 base at V and 1 base at J, with 11 bases in the middle. CDR3 size: 16 residues. This chain's CDR3 is CASSLDAGVAKNIQYF. DNA of the CDR3: TGTGCCAGCAGCTTAGATGCAGGGGTGGCCAAAAACATTCAGTACTTC.

The chain couples TRBV19 to TRBJ1-5, with TRBD1 matching 7 bases. V lost 6 bases to trimming and J lost 3 bases; unmatched junction nucleotides: 5. This CDR3 is 14 amino acids long. From germline, CDR1 is LNHDA and CDR2 SQIVND (reference sequence). CDR3 nucleotide sequence: TGTGCCAGTAGGGGACAGACTTACAATCAGCCCCAGCATTTT. Its protein is CASRGQTYNQPQHF.

J is TRBJ2-3 and V is TRBV6-5; D might be TRBD1 (5 bases). The CDR3 is made up of 13 amino acids. V shed 0 bases and J shed 7 bases, with 8 bases lying between them. Germline CDR1 is MNHEY and CDR2 is SVGAGI. The CDR3 DNA follows: TGTGCCAGCAGTTACTCAGGGGTGAATACGCAGTATTTT. Its translation: CASSYSGVNTQYF.

The V gene is TRBV10-3, the J gene TRBJ2-3; 7 bases agree with TRBD2. Per germline, CDR1 ENHRY and CDR2 SYGVKD. CDR3 size: 13 residues. J lost 6 bases, V lost 11 bases, and 11 bases had no gene match. The CDR3 spells CASQAGVGDTQYF. DNA for the CDR3: TGTGCCTCCCAGGCGGGAGTAGGGGATACGCAGTATTTT.

The genes are TRBV18 and TRBJ1-1; TRBD1 agrees at 7 bases. Germline loops: CDR1 KGHSH, CDR2 LQKENI. This CDR3 has 13 residues. The J segment lost 5 bases and the V segment lost 3 bases, leaving 3 bases of the junction unmatched. CDR3 amino acids: CASSPSQGTEAFF. In DNA form, the CDR3 reads TGTGCCAGCTCACCCTCACAGGGGACTGAAGCTTTCTTT.

Only one count was recorded for this clone. The J gene is TRBJ1-1, the V gene TRBV4-1; possibly TRBD1 for D (6 bases). The germline V and J ends were trimmed by 3 bases and 0 bases, with 17 bases remaining between them. Germline V gene sequence: CDR1 MGHRA, CDR2 YSYEKL. The CDR3 is made up of 17 amino acids. CDR3 protein: CASSQIAIRGMNTEAFF. CDR3 DNA: TGCGCCAGCAGCCAGATTGCAATAAGGGGGATGAACACTGAAGCTTTCTTT.

V is TRBV12-5 and J is TRBJ2-3, with TRBD1 matching over 9 bases. The CDR3 has 18 residues. After removal of 0 bases from V and 2 bases from J, the junction contained 9 bases not matched to a gene. Per the germline V gene, CDR1 is LGHNT and CDR2 is FRNRAP. For the CDR3, the DNA is TGTGCTAGTGGTTTGGTACAGGGGGCGCGCCTCTACACAGATACGCAGTATTTT. Its translation is CASGLVQGARLYTDTQYF. The complete variable domain, with remaining parts taken from reference TRBV12-5 and TRBJ2-3, reads DARVTQTPRHKVTEMGQEVTMRCQPILGHNTVFWYRQTMMQGLELLAYFRNRAPLDDSGMPKDRFSAEMPDATLATLKIQPSEPRDSAVYFCASGLVQGARLYTDTQYFGPGTRLTVL.

This chain joins TRBV27 and TRBJ2-7, with 7 positions matching TRBD2. The CDR3 spans 11 residues. Germline assignment: CDR1 MNHEY and CDR2 SMNVEV (reference sequence). V trimming: 11 bases; J trimming: 6 bases; junction bases outside the gene matches: 7. For the CDR3, the DNA is TGTGCCGTTCTCTCGGGGGGCGAGCAGTACTTC. Translation: CAVLSGGEQYF.

The chain joins TRBV15 to TRBJ2-1; TRBD2 aligns across 10 bases. This CDR3 region has 16 residues. The V segment lost 3 bases and the J segment 3 bases; nucleotides outside the gene matches: 5. Germline V gives CDR1 LNHNV, CDR2 YYDKDF (reference sequence). CDR3 sequence reads: CATSRDRTSGYNEQFF. In DNA form, the CDR3 reads TGTGCCACCAGCAGGGATAGGACTAGCGGCTACAATGAGCAGTTCTTC.

The V and J genes are TRBV7-8 and TRBJ2-3; tentative D call: TRBD2 (6 bases). Germline loops: CDR1 SGHVS, CDR2 FQNEAQ. V was trimmed by 2 bases and J by 8 bases, leaving 17 bases between them. The CDR3 has 15 amino acids. The CDR3 sequence is CASSLRLESRVTQYF. CDR3 in DNA: TGTGCCAGCAGCTTAAGACTAGAAAGTCGGGTTACGCAGTATTTT.

This clone appeared a single time. This sequence joins TRBV6-5 and TRBJ2-7; a weak D match, TRBD1 (6 bases). The CDR3 consists of 14 residues. Trimming shortened V by 7 bases and J by 2 bases, and 15 bases separated the two germline ends. Germline assignment: CDR1 MNHEY and CDR2 SVGAGI. Here the CDR3 DNA reads TGTGCCAGCACCGTAGGGACACCTCCCTACGAGCAGTACTTC. Residues: CASTVGTPPYEQYF.

The V and J genes are TRBV4-3 and TRBJ1-4, with no clear D. The CDR3 extends over 17 amino acids. CDR1 and CDR2 (germline): LGHNA, YSLEER. Deletions cut 1 base from V and 10 bases from J, with 22 bases between. DNA of the CDR3: TGCGCCAGCAGCCAAGGGTCGAGGGTGCTAGGTGACGGAAAACTGTTTTTT. Amino acid sequence: CASSQGSRVLGDGKLFF.

The rearrangement uses TRBV7-9 and TRBJ2-6, with D perhaps TRBD1 (5 bases). The germline V gene encodes CDR1 SEHNR and CDR2 FQNEAQ (reference sequence). V lost 1 base and J 3 bases, leaving 10 bases between the germline ends. This CDR3 has 16 amino acids. The CDR3 loop is CASSLVGQGGANVLTF. The CDR3 nucleotides read TGTGCCAGCAGCTTAGTAGGGCAGGGTGGGGCCAACGTCCTGACTTTC. The full variable domain, its missing parts supplied by reference TRBV7-9 and TRBJ2-6, is DTGVSQNPRHKITKRGQNVTFRCDPISEHNRLYWYRQTLGQGPEFLTYFQNEAQLEKSRLLSDRFSAERPKGSFSTLEIQRTEQGDSAMYLCASSLVGQGGANVLTFGAGSRLTVL.

The V and J genes are TRBV29-1 and TRBJ1-3; TRBD1 agrees at 7 bases. Germline lookup yields CDR1 SQVTM and CDR2 ANQGSEA. CDR3 length equals 12 residues. Trimming cost V 8 bases and J 3 bases; bases outside gene matches: 4. The CDR3 region has the DNA TGCAGCTACAGGGGAATTGGAAACACCATATATTTT. Translating gives CSYRGIGNTIYF.

There are a few counts of this clone. The rearrangement joins TRBV5-1 to TRBJ1-6; the D gene is possibly TRBD1 (6 bases). Trimming left V 4 bases short and J 9 bases short, with 17 bases between. The CDR3 spans 15 residues. Per the germline V gene, CDR1 is SGHRS and CDR2 is YFSETQ. This CDR3 reads CASSQPQGRGSPLHF. CDR3 nucleotides: TGCGCCAGCAGCCAACCACAGGGTAGGGGTTCACCCCTCCACTTT. Filled out from reference TRBV5-1 and TRBJ1-6, the complete variable domain reads KAGVTQTPRYLIKTRGQQVTLSCSPISGHRSVSWYQQTPGQGLQFLFEYFSETQRNKGNFPGRFSGRQFSNSRSEMNVSTLELGDSALYLCASSQPQGRGSPLHFGNGTRLTVT.